This record covers a single TCR beta chain. Unique molecular identifiers were incorporated when the TCRbeta library was constructed. TCRdb reprocessed the PCR reads via MiXCR and lists one record per CDR3 protein. This table holds 500,000 or so distinct CDR3 sequences, about 30% found once. This sample stems from a study of T-cell reconstitution after alpha-beta-depleted transplantation in children. Germline CDR1 reads SGHRS; CDR2 reads YFSETQ. The CDR3 is made up of 17 amino acids. V was clipped by 3 bases and J by 4 bases, with 19 bases between them. This receptor was obtained from a human donor who donated a stem cell graft to a child with aplastic anemia. The source material was PBMCs from the stem cell graft donor, sampled from the stem cell graft. The gene calls are TRBV5-1 and TRBJ1-4, with D maybe TRBD1 (5 bases). CDR3: CASSSQTGPGDNEKLFF. CDR3 nucleotide sequence: TGCGCCAGCAGCTCGCAAACGGGGCCTGGGGATAATGAAAAACTGTTTTTT.